These 16 T cell receptor beta chains share one sample of origin, sequenced in a study of metastatic and nonmetastatic thyroid tumors. TCRdb reanalyzed the PCR reads via MiXCR. Of around 26,000 clones in the sample, roughly 12% were seen once. Thyroid surgery was preceded by no treatment in any patient. Input material: blood. These receptors all come from a female donor with papillary thyroid cancer or a benign thyroid nodule (not recorded which). Some clones in this sample may be carry-over from other donors' samples.

This clone was found a few times. V gene TRBV6-5 combines with J gene TRBJ2-7, with 7 nucleotides matching TRBD2. The CDR3 is 14 amino acids. Trimming at V came to 2 bases and at J to 3 bases, leaving 4 bases not matched to a gene. Per germline, CDR1 MNHEY and CDR2 SVGAGI. The DNA of the CDR3 is TGTGCCAGCAGTTACGGGGGGGAATTCTACGAGCAGTACTTC. This translates into CASSYGGEFYEQYF.

Many counts were recorded for this clone. The chain couples TRBV20-1 to TRBJ2-1, with 7 bases that match TRBD2. The V gene's germline CDR1 is DFQATT and CDR2 SNEGSKA (reference sequence). V lost 5 bases and J lost 0; bases outside the gene matches: 16. The CDR3 contains 18 residues. The CDR3 sequence: CSASSPGLKSGSYNEQFF. In nucleotides, the CDR3 is TGCAGTGCTTCATCCCCGGGACTAAAATCCGGCTCCTACAATGAGCAGTTCTTC.

The sample holds many counts of this clone. The chain joins TRBV7-3 to TRBJ2-1, with a possible D match to TRBD2 (6 bases). Per the germline V gene, CDR1 is SGHTA and CDR2 is FQGTGA. V lost 5 bases and J 8 bases, leaving 13 bases between the germline ends. This CDR3 has 13 residues. This chain's CDR3 is CASSPGWGDEQFF. Here the CDR3 DNA reads TGTGCCAGCAGCCCCGGTTGGGGGGATGAGCAGTTCTTC.

At least ten counts were recorded for this clone. The chain uses TRBV5-6 and TRBJ2-3; D ambiguous. CDR3 size: 13 residues. CDR1 is SGHDT and CDR2 is YYEEEE in the germline V gene. The germline V and J ends were trimmed by 1 base and 6 bases, with 9 bases remaining between them. The CDR3 sequence is CASSLWVSDTQYF. Here the CDR3 DNA reads TGTGCCAGCAGCTTGTGGGTTTCGGATACGCAGTATTTT.

This clone was seen repeatedly, ten times or more. A much larger clone differs by one base, so this may be a read error. The chain recombines TRBV27 with TRBJ2-2, with 13 bases matching TRBD2. This CDR3 contains 18 residues. V was pared by 6 bases and J by 6 bases, with 13 bases of the junction left unmatched. Germline V gene lookup returns CDR1 MNHEY and CDR2 SMNVEV (reference sequence). DNA of the CDR3: TGTGCCAGCAGAGGGACTAGCGGGGCCGGTTGGGGACCCGGGGAGCTGTTTTTT. Its protein is CASRGTSGAGWGPGELFF.

The table lists this clone with many counts. The rearrangement links TRBV11-2 to TRBJ2-7; 10 bases are a match to TRBD2. The germline gives CDR1 SGHAT, CDR2 FQNNGV. The CDR3 is made up of 15 amino acids. The V gene end was trimmed by 5 bases and the J gene end by 2 bases; junction bases not matched to a gene: 6. CDR3 sequence reads: CASSQGLASPYEQYF. The CDR3, as DNA: TGTGCCAGCAGCCAGGGACTAGCGTCACCCTACGAGCAGTACTTC.

This clone was counted ten times or more. The V gene is TRBV11-2, the J gene TRBJ2-7; 7 bases are shared with TRBD1. The CDR3 is 14 residues long. Trimming removed 6 bases from V and 1 base from J; junction bases left unmatched: 6. Per germline, CDR1 SGHAT and CDR2 FQNNGV. The CDR3 protein is CASRHNRGSYEQYF. In DNA, the CDR3 is TGTGCCAGCAGGCATAACAGGGGTTCCTACGAGCAGTACTTC.

In its sample, this clone was seen a few times. J is TRBJ1-2 and V is TRBV28, with D uncertain. V lost 6 bases and J lost 6, with 14 bases in between. The CDR3 sequence is 13 residues long. The germline V gene encodes CDR1 MDHEN and CDR2 SYDVKM. The CDR3 here is CASRLTVKDGYTF. CDR3 nucleotides: TGTGCCAGCAGGCTGACGGTGAAGGATGGCTACACCTTC.

This clone has a count of ten or more. V is TRBV9 and J is TRBJ2-7; 11 positions agree with TRBD1. Trimming removed 4 bases from V and 4 bases from J; junction bases left unmatched: 4. Germline values: CDR1 SGDLS, CDR2 YYNGEE. There are 14 residues in the CDR3. Written as DNA, the CDR3 is TGTGCCAGCAGCCTTGGGGACAGGGGGTACGAGCAGTACTTC. Residues: CASSLGDRGYEQYF.

This clone was recorded at least ten times. The V call is TRBV19, the J call TRBJ2-1; TRBD1 might be the D (5 bases). The CDR3 sequence is 13 residues long. Between the trimmed V and J ends, which lost 5 bases and 2 bases, there was a span of 7 bases. Germline lookup yields CDR1 LNHDA and CDR2 SQIVND (reference sequence). CDR3 sequence reads: CASSQGTYNEQFF. DNA for the CDR3: TGTGCCAGTAGTCAGGGAACCTACAATGAGCAGTTCTTC.

The gene calls are TRBV20-1 and TRBJ1-2; a weak D match, TRBD1 (5 bases). The CDR3 is 14 residues long. In germline, CDR1 is DFQATT, CDR2 SNEGSKA (reference sequence). Trimming took off 0 bases at V and 4 bases at J, with 12 bases between the two ends. DNA for the CDR3: TGCAGTGCTAGAGATGGCAGCGGGGGCTATGGCTACACCTTC. This encodes CSARDGSGGYGYTF.

This clone is medium-sized within its sample. The V gene is TRBV12-3 or TRBV12-4, the J gene TRBJ1-1; tentative D call: TRBD1 (5 bases). V gave up 6 bases and J gave up 11 bases, with 16 bases separating them. This CDR3 region has 12 residues. This chain's CDR3 is CASRTRGSGAFF. Written as DNA, the CDR3 is TGTGCCAGCAGGACCCGGGGCAGCGGGGCTTTCTTT.

This clone occurred many times. The chain recombines TRBV19 with TRBJ2-4; 7 bases align to TRBD1. The V gene's germline CDR1 is LNHDA and CDR2 SQIVND (reference sequence). The trim removed 1 base at V and 11 bases at J, leaving 14 bases unmatched. This CDR3 comprises 16 residues. The chain's CDR3 is CASSIVRQGWTKVQYF. The DNA for the CDR3 is TGTGCCAGTAGTATAGTTCGACAGGGATGGACCAAAGTTCAGTACTTC.

By frequency in the sample, this clone is medium-sized. DNA of the CDR3: TGTGCCTGGAGTCGGACGGTCGGTGGCTACACCTTC. Translation: CAWSRTVGGYTF. The chain employs TRBV30 and TRBJ1-2; D gene uncertain. V was pared by 2 bases and J by 7 bases, with 11 bases between. The length of the CDR3 is 12 residues. CDR1 and CDR2 from the germline V gene are GTSNPN and SVGIG (reference sequence).

This clone was picked up many times. Other DNA variants within this sample encode the same CDR3. The chain has TRBV10-3 and TRBJ2-1, with D possibly being TRBD2 (5 bases). The germline V gene has CDR1 ENHRY and CDR2 SYGVKD. V lost 0 bases and J lost 8, with 11 bases in between. This CDR3 is built from 14 residues. In DNA form, the CDR3 reads TGTGCCATCAGTGAGTCCACTAGTCTGGATGAGCAGTTCTTC. This sequence encodes CAISESTSLDEQFF.

This clone came up a few times. This CDR3 is CASTEGGFEQYF. DNA for the CDR3: TGTGCCAGCACCGAAGGCGGTTTTGAGCAGTACTTC. The chain combines TRBV6-1 with TRBJ2-7, with unresolved D. The CDR3 has 12 residues. Trimming shortened V by 7 bases and J by 7 bases, and 14 bases separated the two germline ends. From germline, CDR1 is MNHNS and CDR2 SASEGT.